A single sample is the source of the 2 T cell receptor beta chains below, sequenced in a study of T cell repertoires in cytomegalovirus infection. Their specific antigens are unknown. TCRdb analysed the reads with MiXCR anew, one entry per CDR3 protein. Of approximately 110,000 distinct CDR3 sequences listed, roughly 32% were seen once; the top ten hold roughly three fifths. The sequencing used CD8+ T cells from cultured PBMCs, collected from culture after CMV antigen stimulation. The origin of the receptors is a human donor in good health (CMV status not recorded). Some clones in this sample may be carry-over from other donors' samples.

The V call is TRBV7-2, the J call TRBJ2-7; D perhaps matches TRBD1 (5 bases). CDR3 length equals 16 residues. The germline V gene encodes CDR1 SGHTA and CDR2 FQGNSA. V lost 0 bases, J lost 3 bases, and 15 bases lay in between. The CDR3 DNA is TGTGCCAGCAGCTTAGCGGAAGGCCAGGGAATCTACGAGCAGTACTTC. Its translation: CASSLAEGQGIYEQYF.

The chain employs TRBV20-1 and TRBJ2-3; D perhaps matches TRBD2 (6 bases). The CDR3 sequence is 14 residues long. Trimming cost V 2 bases and J 3 bases, with 12 bases left between them. CDR1 DFQATT and CDR2 SNEGSKA come from the germline V gene (reference sequence). The CDR3: CSARWGDDTDTQYF. For the CDR3, the DNA is TGCAGTGCTAGATGGGGGGATGATACAGATACGCAGTATTTT.